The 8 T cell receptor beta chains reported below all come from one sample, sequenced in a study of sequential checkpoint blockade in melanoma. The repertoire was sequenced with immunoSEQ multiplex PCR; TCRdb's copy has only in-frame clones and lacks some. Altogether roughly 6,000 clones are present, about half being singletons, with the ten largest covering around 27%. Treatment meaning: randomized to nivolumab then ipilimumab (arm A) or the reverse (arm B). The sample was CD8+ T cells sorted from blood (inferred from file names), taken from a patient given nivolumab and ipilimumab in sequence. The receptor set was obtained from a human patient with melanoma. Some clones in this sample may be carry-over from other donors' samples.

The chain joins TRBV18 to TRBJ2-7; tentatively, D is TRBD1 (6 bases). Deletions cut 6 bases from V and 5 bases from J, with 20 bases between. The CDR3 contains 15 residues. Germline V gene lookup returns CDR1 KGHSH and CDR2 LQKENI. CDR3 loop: CASSPNRDNYDEQYF. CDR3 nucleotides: TGTGCCAGCTCGCCTAACCGGGACAACTATGACGAGCAGTACTTC.

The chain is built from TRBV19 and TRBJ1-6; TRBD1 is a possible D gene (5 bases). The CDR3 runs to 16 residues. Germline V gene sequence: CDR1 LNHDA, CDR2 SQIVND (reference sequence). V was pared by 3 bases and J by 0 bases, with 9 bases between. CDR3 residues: CASSIDDSSYNSPLHF. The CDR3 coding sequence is TGTGCCAGTAGTATCGACGACAGCTCCTATAATTCACCCCTCCACTTT. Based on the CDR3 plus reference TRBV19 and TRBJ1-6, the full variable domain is DGGITQSPKYLFRKEGQNVTLSCEQNLNHDAMYWYRQDPGQGLRLIYYSQIVNDFQKGDIAEGYSVSREKKESFPLTVTSAQKNPTAFYLCASSIDDSSYNSPLHFGNGTRLTVT.

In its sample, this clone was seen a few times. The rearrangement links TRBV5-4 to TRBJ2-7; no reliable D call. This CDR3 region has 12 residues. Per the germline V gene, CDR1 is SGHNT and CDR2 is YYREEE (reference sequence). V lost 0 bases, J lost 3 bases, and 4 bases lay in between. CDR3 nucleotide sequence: TGTGCCAGCAGCTTGGGCGGCTACGAGCAGTACTTC. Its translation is CASSLGGYEQYF.

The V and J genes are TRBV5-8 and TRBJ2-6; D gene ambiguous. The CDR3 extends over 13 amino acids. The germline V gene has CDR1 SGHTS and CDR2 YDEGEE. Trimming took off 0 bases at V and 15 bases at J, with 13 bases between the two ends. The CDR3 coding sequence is TGTGCCAGCAGCTTGGATATGGTCCTAGGCCTGACTTTC. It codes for CASSLDMVLGLTF.

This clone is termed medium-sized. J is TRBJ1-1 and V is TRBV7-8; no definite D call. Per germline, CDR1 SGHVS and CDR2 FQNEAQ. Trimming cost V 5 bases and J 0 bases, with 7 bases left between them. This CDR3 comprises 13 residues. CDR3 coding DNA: TGTGCCAGCAGCCCCGGGTTGAACACTGAAGCTTTCTTT. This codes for CASSPGLNTEAFF.

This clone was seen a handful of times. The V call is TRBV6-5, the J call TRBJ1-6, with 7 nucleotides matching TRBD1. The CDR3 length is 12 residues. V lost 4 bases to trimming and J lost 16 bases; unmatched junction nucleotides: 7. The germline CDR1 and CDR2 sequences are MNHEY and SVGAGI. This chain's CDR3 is CASSSGQFLLHF. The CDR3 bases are TGTGCCAGCAGTTCGGGACAGTTTTTACTCCACTTT.

CDR3 amino acids: CASSTRTVISNQPQHF. The CDR3 DNA reads as TGTGCCAGTAGTACCCGGACTGTGATTAGCAATCAGCCCCAGCATTTT. This rearrangement joins TRBV19 to TRBJ1-5, with D unresolved. Per the germline V gene, CDR1 is LNHDA and CDR2 is SQIVND (reference sequence). CDR3 length: 16 amino acids. V lost 4 bases, J lost 0 bases, and 13 bases lay in between.

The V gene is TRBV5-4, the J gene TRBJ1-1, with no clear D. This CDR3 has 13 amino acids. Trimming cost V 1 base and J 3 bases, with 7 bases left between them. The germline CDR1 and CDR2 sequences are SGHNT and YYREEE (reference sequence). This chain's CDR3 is CASSLSGYTEAFF. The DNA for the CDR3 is TGTGCCAGCAGCTTGTCAGGTTACACTGAAGCTTTCTTT.